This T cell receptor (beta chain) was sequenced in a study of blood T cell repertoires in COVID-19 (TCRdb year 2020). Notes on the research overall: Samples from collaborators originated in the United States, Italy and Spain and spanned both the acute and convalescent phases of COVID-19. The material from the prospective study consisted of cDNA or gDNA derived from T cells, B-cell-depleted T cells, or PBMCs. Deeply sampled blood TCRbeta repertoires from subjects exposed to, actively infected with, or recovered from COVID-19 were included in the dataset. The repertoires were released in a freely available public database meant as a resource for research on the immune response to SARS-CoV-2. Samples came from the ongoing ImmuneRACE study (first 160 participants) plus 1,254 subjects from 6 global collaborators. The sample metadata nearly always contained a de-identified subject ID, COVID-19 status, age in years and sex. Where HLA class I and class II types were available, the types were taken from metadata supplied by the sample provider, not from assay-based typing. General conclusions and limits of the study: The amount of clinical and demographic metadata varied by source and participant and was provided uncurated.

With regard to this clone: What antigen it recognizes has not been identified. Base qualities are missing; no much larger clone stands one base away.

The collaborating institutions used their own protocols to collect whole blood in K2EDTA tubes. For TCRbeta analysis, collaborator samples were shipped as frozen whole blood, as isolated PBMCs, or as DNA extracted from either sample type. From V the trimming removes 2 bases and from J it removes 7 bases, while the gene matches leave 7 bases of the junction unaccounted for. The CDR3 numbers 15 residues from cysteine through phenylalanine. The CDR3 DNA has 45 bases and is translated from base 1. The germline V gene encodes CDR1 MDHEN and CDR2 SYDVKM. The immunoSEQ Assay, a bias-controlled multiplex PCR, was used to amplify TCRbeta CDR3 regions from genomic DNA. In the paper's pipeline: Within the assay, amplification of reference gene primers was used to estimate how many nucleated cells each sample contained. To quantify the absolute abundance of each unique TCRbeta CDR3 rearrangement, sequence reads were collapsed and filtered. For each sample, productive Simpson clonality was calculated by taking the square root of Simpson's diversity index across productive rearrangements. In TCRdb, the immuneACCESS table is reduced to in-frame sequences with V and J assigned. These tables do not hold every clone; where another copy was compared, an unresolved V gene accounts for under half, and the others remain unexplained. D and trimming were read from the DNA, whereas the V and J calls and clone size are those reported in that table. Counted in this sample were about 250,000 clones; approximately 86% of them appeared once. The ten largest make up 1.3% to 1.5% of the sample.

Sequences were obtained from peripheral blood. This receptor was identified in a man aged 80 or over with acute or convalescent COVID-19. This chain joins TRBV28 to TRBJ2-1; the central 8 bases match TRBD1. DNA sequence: TGTGCCAGCAGTTTACGGCAGGGGGCGCGGAATGAGCAGTTCTTC. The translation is CASSLRQGARNEQFF.